This TCR beta chain emerged from a study of blood T cell repertoires in COVID-19. Study at large: COVID-19 samples, acute and convalescent, were from the United States, Italy and Spain.

Clones were read by immunoSEQ multiplex PCR, and TCRdb kept only the in-frame ones, dropping some. Of 380,000 or so clones listed, about 89% are singletons. The V segment lost 8 bases and the J segment 6 bases; nucleotides outside the gene matches: 9. The CDR3 contains 14 residues. Germline V gene sequence: CDR1 MNHEY, CDR2 SVGAGI. In its sample, this clone was seen once. The clonotype originates from a man aged 30-40 years who had recovered from COVID-19. The chain recombines TRBV6-5 with TRBJ2-1, with TRBD1 identical over 8 bases. The sample taken for sequencing was PBMCs or T cells enriched from blood (not recorded which). The CDR3 loop reads CASPKLTGVNEQFF. CDR3 coding DNA: TGTGCCAGCCCTAAACTGACAGGGGTCAATGAGCAGTTCTTC.